The 17 T cell receptor beta chains below all came from one sample that was sequenced in a study of identical twins (dated by TCRdb to 2016 to 2017). The library relied on 5' RACE. Sequencing used an Illumina HiSeq 2000. The raw public reads went through TCRdb reprocessing: fastp at Q25, MiXCR clone calling, in-frame beta chains kept. Rows merge per CDR3 protein into single entries with the most common DNA and genes. This sample is represented by hundreds of thousands of distinct CDR3 sequences; around 8.6% of them were singletons. In total, the top ten clones hold about 0.98% of the sample. The sample was also linked to a second study, of yellow fever vaccine responses in identical twins.

The source material was PBMCs. The receptors stem from a woman aged 18 to 35 in good health.

This clonotype came up many times. The J gene is TRBJ2-4, the V gene TRBV5-6; D unresolved. This CDR3 contains 16 residues. Trimming removed 4 bases from V and 0 bases from J, with 14 bases in between. CDR1 and CDR2 (germline): SGHDT, YYEEEE. CDR3: CASSHGERIAKNIQYF. The CDR3 region has the DNA TGTGCCAGCAGCCATGGGGAACGAATAGCCAAAAACATTCAGTACTTC.

At least ten counts were recorded for this clonotype. The chain carries TRBV7-2 and TRBJ2-1, with a possible D match to TRBD1 (5 bases). V was shortened by 4 bases and J by 5 bases, with 9 bases between the two germline ends. The germline V gene encodes CDR1 SGHTA and CDR2 FQGNSA. The CDR3 loop spans 13 amino acids. As DNA, the CDR3 is TGTGCCAGCAGCTGGGGCGGAAACAATGAGCAGTTCTTC. Its protein is CASSWGGNNEQFF.

This clonotype was counted many times. This sequence joins TRBV3-1 and TRBJ2-1; unclear D gene. This CDR3 region has 14 residues. Germline CDR1 reads LGHDT; CDR2 reads YNNKEL (reference sequence). Trimming pared 5 bases from V and 1 base from J, leaving 9 bases between. The CDR3 sequence is CASSGPASYNEQFF. The CDR3 DNA reads TGTGCCAGCAGCGGACCAGCGTCCTACAATGAGCAGTTCTTC.

The genes are TRBV6-1 and TRBJ2-2; D is unresolved. This CDR3 contains 14 residues. The germline V gene encodes CDR1 MNHNS and CDR2 SASEGT. With 8 bases removed from V and 4 bases from J, the gap between germline ends came to 14 bases. CDR3 residues: CASRIESLTGELFF. As DNA, the CDR3 is TGTGCCAGCCGAATTGAGAGCCTCACCGGGGAGCTGTTTTTT.

A few counts support this clonotype. The chain carries TRBV20-1 and TRBJ2-7, with 7 bases that match TRBD2. CDR1 and CDR2 (germline): DFQATT, SNEGSKA (reference sequence). Losses at the gene ends were 0 bases for V and 3 bases for J; bases not matched to a gene: 8. The CDR3 totals 15 residues. The CDR3 DNA reads as TGCAGTGCTAGAGATATCGCTAGCGGAAACTACGAGCAGTACTTC. This translates into CSARDIASGNYEQYF.

This clonotype appeared a few times. The chain is built from TRBV4-3 and TRBJ2-7; D is possibly TRBD2 (6 bases). The CDR3 sequence is 15 residues long. Trimming cost V 0 bases and J 4 bases, with 13 bases left between them. Germline V gene data show CDR1 as LGHNA and CDR2 as YSLEER. CDR3 nucleotides: TGCGCCAGCAGCCAAGAGGGGGGTTCACAGTACGAGCAGTACTTC. Its translation is CASSQEGGSQYEQYF.

This clonotype occurred many times. This rearrangement joins TRBV29-1 to TRBJ1-2; 10 positions agree with TRBD1. Germline loops: CDR1 SQVTM, CDR2 ANQGSEA. The CDR3 consists of 13 residues. With 4 bases clipped from V and 2 bases from J, the junction kept 1 base outside the gene matches. The CDR3 bases are TGCAGCGTTGCGGACAGGGGGAACTATGGCTACACCTTC. It codes for CSVADRGNYGYTF.

There are a few counts of this clonotype. The chain employs TRBV4-3 and TRBJ2-5; D is unresolved. The CDR3 extends over 13 amino acids. Trimming pared 0 bases from V and 10 bases from J, leaving 12 bases between. Germline assignment: CDR1 LGHNA and CDR2 YSLEER. The CDR3 loop is CASSQDRMGSQYF. In nucleotides, the CDR3 is TGCGCCAGCAGCCAAGATAGGATGGGTAGCCAGTACTTC.

This chain connects TRBV7-9 to TRBJ2-5; D ambiguous. Germline V CDR1 and CDR2: SEHNR, FQNEAQ (reference sequence). This CDR3 has 11 amino acids. Trimming took off 5 bases at V and 10 bases at J, with 11 bases between the two ends. The CDR3 nucleotides are TGTGCCAGCAGCCTCGAGAAGGGCCAGTACTTC. Amino acids: CASSLEKGQYF.

The V and J genes are TRBV7-9 and TRBJ1-6; tentative D call: TRBD1 (5 bases). Germline V gives CDR1 SEHNR, CDR2 FQNEAQ (reference sequence). The CDR3 has 17 residues. V gave up 5 bases and J gave up 5 bases, with 19 bases separating them. Written as DNA, the CDR3 is TGTGCCAGCAGCGCACCTCTTGGGACGGCGGATAATTCACCCCTCCACTTT. Protein: CASSAPLGTADNSPLHF.

The rearrangement joins TRBV7-9 to TRBJ2-1, with 7 nucleotides matching TRBD2. The CDR3 has 16 amino acids. With V trimmed by 5 bases and J by 5 bases, 12 bases remained unmatched. The V gene's germline CDR1 is SEHNR and CDR2 FQNEAQ (reference sequence). CDR3 protein: CASSQVAGAPNNEQFF. CDR3 DNA sequence: TGTGCCAGCAGCCAGGTCGCGGGAGCCCCCAACAATGAGCAGTTCTTC.

This clonotype appeared many times. The chain employs TRBV6-2 or TRBV6-3 and TRBJ2-7; no reliable D call. Trimming stripped 0 bases from V and 0 bases from J, with 6 bases between. The length of the CDR3 is 14 residues. Looked up from germline, CDR1 is MNHEY and CDR2 is SVGEGT. As DNA, the CDR3 is TGTGCCAGCAGTTACTCAGGAACCTCCTACGAGCAGTACTTC. As protein: CASSYSGTSYEQYF.

This clonotype has ten or more counts. The chain links TRBV2 to TRBJ1-6; 12 bases are shared with TRBD1. CDR3 length equals 16 residues. The V gene end was trimmed by 5 bases and the J gene end by 8 bases; junction bases not matched to a gene: 7. Germline V gene lookup returns CDR1 SNHLY and CDR2 FYNNEI. CDR3 amino acids: CASSRDRGLLDSPLHF. The CDR3, as DNA: TGTGCCAGCAGTCGGGACAGGGGGCTTCTAGATTCACCCCTCCACTTT.

This clonotype was recorded a few times. The rearrangement links TRBV6-5 to TRBJ2-1, with TRBD2 matching over 10 bases. After removal of 2 bases from V and 8 bases from J, the junction contained 12 bases not matched to a gene. Germline values: CDR1 MNHEY, CDR2 SVGAGI. The CDR3 totals 17 residues. CDR3 loop: CASSYEISGRLGDEQFF. The CDR3 DNA is TGTGCCAGCAGTTACGAGATTAGCGGGAGGTTGGGCGATGAGCAGTTCTTC.

The rearrangement links TRBV5-6 to TRBJ1-1, with a tentative D call TRBD1 (5 bases). The length of the CDR3 is 12 residues. Germline lookup yields CDR1 SGHDT and CDR2 YYEEEE. V gave up 2 bases and J gave up 8 bases, with 10 bases separating them. Here the CDR3 DNA reads TGTGCCAGCAGCTTACAAAGGGGAGAAGCTTTCTTT. Protein: CASSLQRGEAFF.

This clonotype has a count of ten or more. CDR3 residues: CSAKEAKNIQYF. As DNA, the CDR3 is TGCAGTGCAAAGGAAGCCAAAAACATTCAGTACTTC. The J gene is TRBJ2-4, the V gene TRBV20-1; D unclear. Germline CDR1 is DFQATT and CDR2 is SNEGSKA (reference sequence). Between the trimmed V and J ends, which lost 6 bases and 0 bases, there was a span of 6 bases. The CDR3 totals 12 residues.

In its sample, this clonotype was seen many times. This sequence joins TRBV6-5 and TRBJ2-5, with D perhaps assigned TRBD1 or TRBD2 (6 bases each). Trimming stripped 2 bases from V and 1 base from J, with 17 bases between. Germline V gene lookup returns CDR1 MNHEY and CDR2 SVGAGI. This CDR3 region has 17 residues. This CDR3 reads CASSYTGGTSVQETQYF. CDR3 bases: TGTGCCAGCAGTTACACTGGCGGGACATCAGTCCAAGAGACCCAGTACTTC.